Each of the 24 T cell receptor beta chains below was sequenced from the same sample in a study of OX40 agonist ivuxolimab in advanced cancers. The protocol was immunoSEQ multiplex PCR, while the TCRdb copy is restricted to in-frame clones and leaves out a portion. The sample contains about 94,000 clones, 80% to 95% of which appear only once. The sequences come from CD4+ or CD8+ T cells sorted from blood, collected in a trial of the OX40 agonist ivuxolimab. The receptors shown here come from an adult with an advanced solid tumor such as melanoma, head and neck, liver or kidney cancer.

The V and J genes are TRBV2 and TRBJ2-3; the match to TRBD2 covers 7 bases. V lost 3 bases, J lost 2 bases, and 8 bases stayed unmatched. This CDR3 contains 16 residues. Germline V gene lookup returns CDR1 SNHLY and CDR2 FYNNEI. DNA of the CDR3: TGTGCCAGCAGTGAGTCAATAGCGGGTTACACAGATACGCAGTATTTT. Translation: CASSESIAGYTDTQYF. Combining the CDR3 with reference TRBV2 and TRBJ2-3 gives the whole variable domain EPEVTQTPSHQVTQMGQEVILRCVPISNHLYFYWYRQILGQKVEFLVSFYNNEISEKSEIFDDQFSVERPDGSNFTLKIRSTKLEDSAMYFCASSESIAGYTDTQYFGPGTRLTVL.

This chain uses TRBV9 with TRBJ1-2, with 7 bases identical to TRBD1. J was trimmed by 2 bases and V by 3 bases; bases with no gene match: 7. Germline CDR1 and CDR2: SGDLS and YYNGEE. The CDR3 totals 15 residues. The CDR3 reads CASSDYRGRNYGYTF. The CDR3 bases are TGTGCCAGCAGCGATTACAGGGGTCGCAACTATGGCTACACCTTC.

The gene calls are TRBV6-5 and TRBJ2-1; a weak D match, TRBD1 (6 bases). V shed 6 bases and J shed 7 bases, with 7 bases lying between them. Germline V gives CDR1 MNHEY, CDR2 SVGAGI. The CDR3 loop spans 11 amino acids. The CDR3 DNA is TGTGCCAGCAGCCAGGGGAATGAGCAGTTCTTC. Its translation: CASSQGNEQFF.

The rearrangement links TRBV5-1 to TRBJ2-5; TRBD2 agrees at 12 bases. This CDR3 contains 16 residues. Germline lookup yields CDR1 SGHRS and CDR2 YFSETQ. V gave up 4 bases and J gave up 0 bases; unmatched junction bases: 4. The CDR3 DNA reads as TGCGCCAGCAGCCCCGGGACTAGCGGGTACCAAGAGACCCAGTACTTC. Residues: CASSPGTSGYQETQYF. The full variable domain, in which reference TRBV5-1 and TRBJ2-5 provide the parts outside the CDR3, is KAGVTQTPRYLIKTRGQQVTLSCSPISGHRSVSWYQQTPGQGLQFLFEYFSETQRNKGNFPGRFSGRQFSNSRSEMNVSTLELGDSALYLCASSPGTSGYQETQYFGPGTRLLVL.

The gene calls are TRBV29-1 and TRBJ1-2, with unresolved D. Germline lookup yields CDR1 SQVTM and CDR2 ANQGSEA. The CDR3 is made up of 15 amino acids. Trimming pared 2 bases from V and 0 bases from J, leaving 13 bases between. CDR3 protein: CSVEMWAPANYGYTF. Here the CDR3 DNA reads TGCAGCGTTGAAATGTGGGCCCCTGCTAACTATGGCTACACCTTC.

The chain recombines TRBV28 with TRBJ2-3; D is undetermined. V shed 6 bases and J shed 2 bases, with 12 bases lying between them. Germline lookup yields CDR1 MDHEN and CDR2 SYDVKM. The CDR3 has 14 amino acids. CDR3 sequence (DNA): TGTGCCAGCAGGGGGTCGTCTTACACAGATACGCAGTATTTT. As protein: CASRGSSYTDTQYF.

The chain has TRBV7-6 and TRBJ2-7; D may be TRBD1 (6 bases). CDR3 length: 15 amino acids. V was trimmed by 1 base and J by 0 bases, leaving 10 bases between them. Germline values: CDR1 SGHVS, CDR2 FNYEAQ. CDR3 sequence reads: CASSLGGPSSYEQYF. The CDR3, as DNA: TGTGCCAGCAGCTTAGGGGGGCCGAGCTCCTACGAGCAGTACTTC.

This rearrangement joins TRBV27 to TRBJ2-7; possibly TRBD1 for D (6 bases). V lost 6 bases and J 4 bases, leaving 16 bases between the germline ends. The V gene's germline CDR1 is MNHEY and CDR2 SMNVEV (reference sequence). The length of the CDR3 is 14 residues. DNA for the CDR3: TGTGCCAGCAGGGTCAGGGGTGGATTTTACGAGCAGTACTTC. Its translation is CASRVRGGFYEQYF.

The rearrangement uses TRBV21-1 and TRBJ2-5; TRBD2 was called by the table and not checked on the DNA. TRBV21-1 is recorded as a pseudogene. This CDR3 contains 17 residues. The CDR3 bases are TGTGCCAGCAGCAAAGGGTTAGCCGGGGAATCACAAGAGACCCAGTACTTC. Translation gives CASSKGLAGESQETQYF.

V is TRBV27 and J is TRBJ1-1, with 8 bases fitting TRBD1. Unmatched junction bases numbered 4, after V lost 6 bases and J lost 4 bases. From germline, CDR1 is MNHEY and CDR2 SMNVEV (reference sequence). The CDR3 length is 13 residues. This CDR3 reads CASRTTGGTEAFF. In DNA, the CDR3 is TGTGCCAGCAGGACTACAGGGGGCACTGAAGCTTTCTTT.

This chain links TRBV4-2 with TRBJ2-2; D call uncertain. Germline CDR1 is LGHNA and CDR2 is YNFKEQ. The CDR3 consists of 11 residues. CDR3 in DNA: TGTGCTACCGGGTTCACCGGGGAGCTGTTTTTT. It yields the protein CATGFTGELFF.

The chain carries TRBV19 and TRBJ2-4; D call uncertain. Per germline, CDR1 LNHDA and CDR2 SQIVND (reference sequence). This CDR3 comprises 16 residues. V was pared by 1 base and J by 0 bases, with 10 bases between. CDR3 sequence reads: CASSIVHHLAKNIQYF. The CDR3 nucleotides are TGTGCCAGTAGTATAGTACACCACCTAGCCAAAAACATTCAGTACTTC. The complete variable domain, with remaining parts taken from reference TRBV19 and TRBJ2-4, reads DGGITQSPKYLFRKEGQNVTLSCEQNLNHDAMYWYRQDPGQGLRLIYYSQIVNDFQKGDIAEGYSVSREKKESFPLTVTSAQKNPTAFYLCASSIVHHLAKNIQYFGAGTRLSVL.

The chain has TRBV20-1 and TRBJ1-1, with D unresolved. Trimming took off 3 bases at V and 10 bases at J, with 12 bases between the two ends. The CDR3 has 11 residues. Germline V gene sequence: CDR1 DFQATT, CDR2 SNEGSKA (reference sequence). The CDR3 spells CSASMPPGAFF. The CDR3, as DNA: TGCAGTGCTAGTATGCCGCCGGGAGCTTTCTTT.

The genes are TRBV15 and TRBJ1-5; 8 positions match TRBD1. The V gene's germline CDR1 is LNHNV and CDR2 YYDKDF (reference sequence). The CDR3 totals 16 residues. The trim removed 1 base at V and 7 bases at J, leaving 9 bases unmatched. CDR3 protein: CATSRVGQGAGQPQHF. CDR3 DNA sequence: TGTGCCACCAGCAGAGTCGGGCAGGGGGCCGGGCAGCCCCAGCATTTT.

This chain joins TRBV19 and TRBJ1-2; D perhaps matches TRBD1 (5 bases). The CDR3 sequence is 15 residues long. Trimming left V 5 bases short and J 4 bases short, with 17 bases between. The V gene's germline CDR1 is LNHDA and CDR2 SQIVND (reference sequence). The CDR3 reads CASSWGGSPIYGYTF. CDR3 in DNA: TGTGCCAGTAGTTGGGGGGGGTCCCCTATCTATGGCTACACCTTC.

The J gene is TRBJ1-4, the V gene TRBV7-2; 10 bases agree with TRBD1. The germline CDR1 and CDR2 sequences are SGHTA and FQGNSA. The CDR3 contains 17 residues. V shed 5 bases and J 4 bases; nucleotides not matched to a gene: 10. In nucleotides, the CDR3 is TGTGCCAGCAGCCGCCGGGACAGGGGAAAACTTAATGAAAAACTGTTTTTT. It codes for CASSRRDRGKLNEKLFF.

This clone has only one observation. The chain carries TRBV19 and TRBJ1-1, with D possibly matching TRBD1 (5 bases). V gave up 8 bases and J gave up 0 bases, with 22 bases separating them. The CDR3 loop spans 17 amino acids. The germline V gene has CDR1 LNHDA and CDR2 SQIVND (reference sequence). The CDR3 loop reads CASEPRGRAIMNTEAFF. CDR3 nucleotides: TGTGCCAGTGAGCCCCGTGGCAGGGCGATCATGAACACTGAAGCTTTCTTT.

Note on this clone: Other DNA sequences in the sample encode the same CDR3. The chain uses TRBV5-1 and TRBJ1-1, with D unclear. V was trimmed by 0 bases and J by 8 bases, leaving 5 bases between them. Per the germline V gene, CDR1 is SGHRS and CDR2 is YFSETQ. The CDR3 runs 11 residues. The CDR3 here is CASSLGGEAFF. The DNA of the CDR3 is TGCGCCAGCAGCTTGGGGGGAGAAGCTTTCTTT. Full variable domain (missing parts from reference TRBV5-1 and TRBJ1-1): KAGVTQTPRYLIKTRGQQVTLSCSPISGHRSVSWYQQTPGQGLQFLFEYFSETQRNKGNFPGRFSGRQFSNSRSEMNVSTLELGDSALYLCASSLGGEAFFGQGTRLTVV.

The J gene is TRBJ1-5, the V gene TRBV21-1. TRBV21-1 is a documented pseudogene. The CDR3 has 11 residues. The DNA of the CDR3 is TGTGCCCCCCCACGAGCTCAGCCCCAGCATTTT. Its translation: CAPPRAQPQHF.

V usage is TRBV11-2 and J usage is TRBJ2-7, with unresolved D. Trimming shortened V by 1 base and J by 0 bases, and 4 bases separated the two germline ends. CDR1 and CDR2 (germline): SGHAT, FQNNGV. This CDR3 comprises 13 residues. The CDR3 here is CASSLGVSYEQYF. The CDR3, as DNA: TGTGCCAGCAGCTTAGGTGTCTCCTACGAGCAGTACTTC.

The chain recombines TRBV10-1 with TRBJ1-1; D may be TRBD1 (5 bases). The CDR3 spans 13 residues. V lost 9 bases and J 3 bases, leaving 14 bases between the germline ends. The germline V gene has CDR1 WNHNN and CDR2 SYGVQD (reference sequence). The CDR3 loop is CASRGETYTEAFF. CDR3 DNA: TGCGCCAGTAGAGGGGAAACCTACACTGAAGCTTTCTTT.

The chain links TRBV19 to TRBJ2-7, with 8 bases matching TRBD1. Trimming took 5 bases from V and 3 from J; bases not matched to a gene: 12. The CDR3 runs 16 residues. CDR1 LNHDA and CDR2 SQIVND come from the germline V gene (reference sequence). As DNA, the CDR3 is TGTGCCAGTAGTGGAAGATCAGGGGGCGCGGACTACGAGCAGTACTTC. Its protein is CASSGRSGGADYEQYF.

The chain couples TRBV5-5 to TRBJ2-2, with a possible D match to TRBD2 (5 bases). This CDR3 has 16 residues. V lost 4 bases, J lost 7 bases, and 20 bases lay in between. CDR1 and CDR2 from the germline V gene are SGHKS and YYEKEE (reference sequence). CDR3 amino acids: CASSTADSRKGGELFF. CDR3 DNA: TGTGCCAGCAGCACGGCGGACTCACGAAAGGGCGGGGAGCTGTTTTTT.

This clone has only one observation. The chain joins TRBV7-6 to TRBJ2-5, with D maybe TRBD1 (6 bases). Trimming pared 0 bases from V and 4 bases from J, leaving 18 bases between. The CDR3 extends over 17 amino acids. Per germline, CDR1 SGHVS and CDR2 FNYEAQ. The CDR3 loop is CASSLALSGQGLETQYF. The CDR3 DNA sequence: TGTGCCAGCAGCTTAGCGCTAAGCGGTCAGGGGTTAGAGACCCAGTACTTC.